The sequence of this T cell receptor (beta chain) was determined in a study of T-cell memory formation after mild COVID-19. Overall study context: TCR clusters showed largely donor specificity.

TCRdb independently ran MiXCR on the 5' RACE reads; one entry per CDR3 protein. The table has some 190,000 distinct CDR3 sequences, 18% seen once. The ends lost 0 bases at V and 7 bases at J; junction bases unmatched: 5. The germline gives CDR1 ENHRY, CDR2 SYGVKD. The CDR3 covers 15 residues. This clonotype was picked up a small number of times. What it binds is not known. Study-wide results and caveats: CD4+ contracting clones were found mainly in CM and EM, and CD8+ ones in EMRA. Contracting clones, day 15 to 85, had balanced CD4/CD8, and later expanders favored CD4+. Pre-infection memory carried some responding clones, suggesting that cross-reactive memory joined.

The sequencing sample was made of PBMCs or a T cell subset sorted from them (not recorded which). The chain combines TRBV10-3 with TRBJ2-1, with 8 bases fitting TRBD2. This clonotype was sampled from an adult woman who had mild COVID-19 (a few samples of this study predate the infection). Cell type and time point are not known. The CDR3 reads CAISESGLALNEQFF. CDR3 nucleotide sequence: TGTGCCATCAGTGAGTCTGGACTAGCTCTGAATGAGCAGTTCTTC.